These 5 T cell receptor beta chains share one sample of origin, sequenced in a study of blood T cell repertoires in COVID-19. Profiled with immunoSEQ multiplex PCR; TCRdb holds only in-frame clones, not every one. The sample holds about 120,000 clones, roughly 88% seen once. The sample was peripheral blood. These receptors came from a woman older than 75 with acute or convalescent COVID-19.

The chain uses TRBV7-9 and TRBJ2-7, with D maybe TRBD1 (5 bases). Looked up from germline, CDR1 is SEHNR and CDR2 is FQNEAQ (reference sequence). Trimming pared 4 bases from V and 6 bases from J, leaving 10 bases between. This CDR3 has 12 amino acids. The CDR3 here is CASSWDRGEQYF. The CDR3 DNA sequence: TGTGCCAGCAGCTGGGATAGGGGCGAGCAGTACTTC.

In DNA, the CDR3 is TGTGCCAGCAGCCCAGACACTCACAATGAGCAGTTCTTC. Translation gives CASSPDTHNEQFF. The gene calls are TRBV5-4 and TRBJ2-1, with no clear D. Germline-derived CDR1 and CDR2 are SGHNT and YYREEE (reference sequence). V shed 4 bases and J shed 5 bases, with 10 bases lying between them. CDR3 size: 13 residues. Looking up the rest from reference TRBV5-4 and TRBJ2-1 gives the full variable domain: ETGVTQSPTHLIKTRGQQVTLRCSSQSGHNTVSWYQQALGQGPQFIFQYYREEENGRGNFPPRFSGLQFPNYSSELNVNALELDDSALYLCASSPDTHNEQFFGPGTRLTVL.

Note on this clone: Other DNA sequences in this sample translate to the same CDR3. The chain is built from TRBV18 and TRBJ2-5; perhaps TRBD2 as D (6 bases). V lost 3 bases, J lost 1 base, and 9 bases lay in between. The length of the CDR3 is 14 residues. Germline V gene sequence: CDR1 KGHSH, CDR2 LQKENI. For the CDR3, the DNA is TGTGCCAGCTCACCGGGACTGCGCCAAGAGACCCAGTACTTC. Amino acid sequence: CASSPGLRQETQYF.

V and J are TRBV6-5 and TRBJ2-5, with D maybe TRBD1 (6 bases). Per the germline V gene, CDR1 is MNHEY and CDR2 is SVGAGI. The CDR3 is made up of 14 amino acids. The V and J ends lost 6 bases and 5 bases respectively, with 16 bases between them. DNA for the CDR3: TGTGCCAGCAGGGAGGACAGTACTGGGGAGACCCAGTACTTC. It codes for CASREDSTGETQYF.

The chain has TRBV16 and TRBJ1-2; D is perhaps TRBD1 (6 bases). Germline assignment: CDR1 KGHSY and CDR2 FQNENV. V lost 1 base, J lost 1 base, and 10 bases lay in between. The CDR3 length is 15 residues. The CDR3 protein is CASSQFGQFNYGYTF. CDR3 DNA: TGTGCCAGCAGCCAATTTGGACAGTTTAACTATGGCTACACCTTC.